Presented here are 7 T cell receptor beta chains from one specimen sequenced in a study of blood T cells in healthy people across ages. With a J-beta primer mix and a sample-barcoded 5' primer, a second PCR ran 7 to 11 cycles. Each CDR3 protein is one row after TCRdb ran MiXCR on the 5' RACE reads. The sample lists about 1.8 million distinct CDR3 sequences; 49% were seen once. The sequenced sample was blood. These receptor sequences come from a woman between 40 and 50 years old in good health.

The J gene is TRBJ2-6, the V gene TRBV20-1; 7 nucleotides match TRBD1. CDR3 size: 14 residues. CDR1 is DFQATT, CDR2 SNEGSKA, per germline (reference sequence). V lost 5 bases and J lost 3; bases outside the gene matches: 4. The CDR3 nucleotides are TGCAGTGCTGTGAGGGGGCTTGGGGCCAACGTCCTGACTTTC. The encoded protein is CSAVRGLGANVLTF.

The chain uses TRBV28 and TRBJ2-4; 7 bases align to TRBD2. Per the germline V gene, CDR1 is MDHEN and CDR2 is SYDVKM. This CDR3 has 13 amino acids. V shed 3 bases, J shed 13 bases, and the junction held 9 bases outside the gene matches. As DNA, the CDR3 is TGTGCCAGCAGTTTGCGCGGGAGATACCAGCAGTACTTC. It codes for CASSLRGRYQQYF.

There are a few counts of this clonotype. V usage is TRBV10-1 and J usage is TRBJ2-7; the D gene is possibly TRBD1 (6 bases). Trimming cost V 3 bases and J 5 bases, with 11 bases left between them. Germline lookup yields CDR1 WNHNN and CDR2 SYGVQD (reference sequence). The CDR3 has 13 amino acids. In nucleotides, the CDR3 is TGCGCCAGCAGTGAACCCGGGACAAACGAGCAGTACTTC. Amino acid sequence: CASSEPGTNEQYF.

V is TRBV10-3 and J is TRBJ2-2; no reliable D call. The germline V gene has CDR1 ENHRY and CDR2 SYGVKD. The CDR3 sequence is 13 residues long. V was shortened by 11 bases and J by 5 bases, with 15 bases between the two germline ends. The CDR3 is CAHGPAITGELFF. CDR3 in DNA: TGTGCCCATGGGCCGGCAATTACCGGGGAGCTGTTTTTT.

This clonotype turned up a few times. This chain joins TRBV14 and TRBJ2-1; TRBD2 matches at 7 bases. Germline V gives CDR1 SGHDN, CDR2 FVKESK. Trimming at V came to 4 bases and at J to 1 base, leaving 4 bases not matched to a gene. The CDR3 runs to 15 residues. CDR3 in amino acids: CASSPTSLSYNEQFF. For the CDR3, the DNA is TGTGCCAGCAGCCCGACTAGCTTATCCTACAATGAGCAGTTCTTC.

This chain links TRBV27 with TRBJ2-7; 10 nucleotides agree with TRBD1. Germline CDR1 reads MNHEY; CDR2 reads SMNVEV (reference sequence). The CDR3 is 15 residues long. V gave up 3 bases and J gave up 5 bases; unmatched junction bases: 7. The CDR3 DNA follows: TGTGCCAGCAGTTTTGTTGGGGACAGGGGAGACGAGCAGTACTTC. This gives the protein CASSFVGDRGDEQYF.

This clonotype has only a few counts. This rearrangement joins TRBV6-5 to TRBJ1-6; D ambiguous. The CDR3 consists of 13 residues. Germline assignment: CDR1 MNHEY and CDR2 SVGAGI. The ends were cut back, 2 bases at V and 9 bases at J, with 8 bases in the middle. The CDR3 spells CASSYEGRSPLHF. CDR3 DNA sequence: TGTGCCAGCAGTTACGAAGGGCGTTCACCCCTCCACTTT.